These T cell receptor beta chains were read from a single sample in a study of beta chain features in type 1 diabetes. The protocol was immunoSEQ multiplex PCR, while the TCRdb copy is restricted to in-frame clones and leaves out a portion. Altogether under 350,000 clones are present, roughly an eighth being singletons, with the ten largest covering 0.017%. The sequencing input was naive CD4+ T cells from blood. All receptors derive from a man aged 30 to 39 with type 1 diabetes. Each CDR3 is given with its conserved first and last residue. The order of the fields is J gene, D gene, clone size, V gene, CDR3 DNA, CDR3 protein. The D gene is left open where the match is weak. The listing skips clone size in some rows; elsewhere it reads once, few, many or a size class.

TRBJ2-5 TRBD1 few TRBV7-9 TGTGCCAGCAGCTTAGGATCGACAGGGACGGAGACCCAGTACTTC CASSLGSTGTETQYF
TRBJ2-7 TRBD2 - TRBV5-4 TGTGCCAGCAGCTTGGGCGGACTAGCCTACGAGCAGTACTTC CASSLGGLAYEQYF
TRBJ2-6 - few TRBV4-2 TGTGCCAGCAGCCAAGCATTTTCTGGGGCCAACGTCCTGACTTTC CASSQAFSGANVLTF
TRBJ2-7 TRBD2 - TRBV18 TGTGCCAGCTCACCGGGAGCGGGAGTCTACGAGCAGTACTTC CASSPGAGVYEQYF
TRBJ2-5 - few TRBV5-1 TGCGCCAGCAGCACCCAGCCGCACAGAGGGGAGACCCAGTACTTC CASSTQPHRGETQYF
TRBJ2-3 TRBD2 few TRBV19 TGTGCCAGTAGTATTTCCCTAGCGGCTAGCACAGATACGCAGTATTTT CASSISLAASTDTQYF
TRBJ1-2 TRBD1 - TRBV19 TGTGCCAGTAGTACGAGGGACAGACTGTATGGCTACACCTTC CASSTRDRLYGYTF
TRBJ2-3 - few TRBV18 TGTGCCAGCTCACCCGGCACAGATACGCAGTATTTT CASSPGTDTQYF
TRBJ2-5 TRBD2 - TRBV5-1 TGCGCCAGCAGCCCGGGGACTAGCGGGACCCTCCAAGAGACCCAGTACTTC CASSPGTSGTLQETQYF
TRBJ1-2 - few TRBV28 TGTGCCAGCGGATACAGGGCTGGCTACACCTTC CASGYRAGYTF
TRBJ1-1 - few TRBV27 TGTGCCAGCAGTTTAGAGGGGAACACTGAAGCTTTCTTT CASSLEGNTEAFF
TRBJ2-7 TRBD2 - TRBV6-6 TGTGCCAGCAGTTACGGCGGGAGAGTCGCCTACGAGCAGTACTTC CASSYGGRVAYEQYF
TRBJ2-3 - few TRBV29-1 TGCAGCGTTGAAGCAGGGAGCACAGATACGCAGTATTTT CSVEAGSTDTQYF
TRBJ2-2 TRBD2 few TRBV7-3 TGTGCCAGCAGCCGTGGGACTAGCGGAAACACCGGGGAGCTGTTTTTT CASSRGTSGNTGELFF
TRBJ2-1 TRBD2 - TRBV9 TGTGCCAGCAGCCCACCCTCCGTTGGACTAGCTTTCTTC CASSPPSVGLAFF
TRBJ2-1 TRBD2 few TRBV6-1 TGTGCCAGCCGTAGCGGGAGAAGCTCCTACAATGAGCAGTTCTTC CASRSGRSSYNEQFF
TRBJ2-3 - few TRBV20-1 TGCAGTCCCCGAGGTCTAGATACGCAGTATTTT CSPRGLDTQYF
TRBJ2-3 - few TRBV28 TGTGCCAGCACGGGAACCGGGGGGCCAGATACGCAGTATTTT CASTGTGGPDTQYF
TRBJ2-1 TRBD1 few TRBV6-5 TGTGCCAGCAGTTACTCCGGGACAGGAGAGTACAATGAGCAGTTCTTC CASSYSGTGEYNEQFF
TRBJ2-2 TRBD1 few TRBV19 TGTGCCAGTAGGGATGACAGGGGCGTCCGGGAGCTGTTTTTT CASRDDRGVRELFF
TRBJ2-1 - few TRBV28 TGTGCCAGCAGCAGGGGAGGGCAGGGTAGCGATGAGCAGTTCTTC CASSRGGQGSDEQFF
TRBJ2-2 - few TRBV28 TGTGCCAGCGAGCGGACGGAGAACACCGGGGAGCTGTTTTTT CASERTENTGELFF
TRBJ2-2 - - TRBV7-9 TGTGCCAGCAGTTATCGCGCGGGCAGCGGGGAGCTGTTTTTT CASSYRAGSGELFF
TRBJ1-2 - few TRBV6-5 TGTGCCAGCCGCTCCCTAGGACAGACGGGGGGCTACACCTTC CASRSLGQTGGYTF
TRBJ2-7 TRBD2 - TRBV4-2 TGTGCCAGCAGCCAATCACCGACTAGCGGGGCCTACGAGCAGTACTTC CASSQSPTSGAYEQYF
TRBJ1-2 - - TRBV6-1 TGTGCCAGCAGTGAAGTGACAGGTCAGAACTATGGCTACACCTTC CASSEVTGQNYGYTF
TRBJ2-1 - - TRBV9 TGTGCCAGCAGCGTAGCAGGGGATTTATACAATGAGCAGTTCTTC CASSVAGDLYNEQFF
TRBJ2-5 TRBD1 - TRBV28 TGTGCCAGCAGCTCGGGACAGGGGGAGACCCAGTACTTC CASSSGQGETQYF
TRBJ1-2 - - TRBV7-9 TGTGCCAGCAGCCCCCTGGCTGACTATGGCTACACCTTC CASSPLADYGYTF
TRBJ2-7 - few TRBV28 TGTGCCAGCAGTCGGGACAACGACGCCTACGAGCAGTACTTC CASSRDNDAYEQYF
TRBJ2-1 - few TRBV29-1 TGCAGCGTTGGGACTACTTCCCCCTATGAGCAGTTCTTC CSVGTTSPYEQFF
TRBJ2-2 TRBD1 few TRBV15 TGTGCCACCAGCAGACCCGGACAGGGTGGCGGGGAGCTGTTTTTT CATSRPGQGGGELFF
TRBJ2-1 TRBD2 few TRBV5-4 TGTGCCAGCAGCGAACTCTTACTAGCGAAGAGCGGGGATGAGCAGTTCTTC CASSELLLAKSGDEQFF
TRBJ2-1 - - TRBV2 TGTGCCAGCGGGCAGGGGTTCAATGAGCAGTTCTTC CASGQGFNEQFF
TRBJ2-3 - few TRBV7-9 TGTGCCAGCAGAGCTCCAACAGATACGCAGTATTTT CASRAPTDTQYF
TRBJ2-2 TRBD2 - TRBV29-1 TGCAGCGTTCGGGGGGCCGGGGAGCTGTTTTTT CSVRGAGELFF
TRBJ2-7 TRBD2 - TRBV30 TGTGCCTGGAGTGTGGGGGGGTTCGCCTACGAGCAGTACTTC CAWSVGGFAYEQYF
TRBJ2-1 - - TRBV29-1 TGCAGCGTTGAAGATCGAACAGGCAATGAGCAGTTCTTC CSVEDRTGNEQFF
TRBJ2-7 TRBD2 few TRBV5-6 TGTGCCAGCAGCTTAGGGTTTTCACTAGCGGGAAGGTCCGACGAGCAGTACTTC CASSLGFSLAGRSDEQYF
TRBJ2-7 TRBD1 few TRBV7-8 TGTGCCAGCAGCTACCTGACAGGGGGCAAGTCCTACGAGCAGTACTTC CASSYLTGGKSYEQYF
TRBJ1-1 TRBD1 few TRBV18 TGTGCCAGCTCACCCGGACAGGGAAGTAGGAACACTGAAGCTTTCTTT CASSPGQGSRNTEAFF
TRBJ1-1 - - TRBV9 TGTGCCAGCAGCGTTACTCAGGAGGTGAACACTGAAGCTTTCTTT CASSVTQEVNTEAFF
TRBJ2-1 - few TRBV7-3 TGTGCCAGCAGCTCCGGGAGAGACGATGAGCAGTTCTTC CASSSGRDDEQFF
TRBJ2-1 - few TRBV18 TGTGCCAGCTCACCTCGTACGGAGGGCCAGAGAGGCACCTACAATGAGCAGTTCTTC CASSPRTEGQRGTYNEQFF
TRBJ1-1 - few TRBV9 TGTGCCAGCAGCGTAGTAACGGAGGGAATGAGTGAAGCTTTCTTT CASSVVTEGMSEAFF
TRBJ1-4 - - TRBV9 TGTGCCAGCAGCGTAGACCTCGATAGGGGAAAACTGTTTTTT CASSVDLDRGKLFF
TRBJ2-1 TRBD2 - TRBV12-5 TGTGCTAGTGGTTTGGGACTAGCGGCCTACAATGAGCAGTTCTTC CASGLGLAAYNEQFF
TRBJ1-5 TRBD1 - TRBV27 TGTGCCAGCAGTTTTGGACAGGGACGGCAGCCCCAGCATTTT CASSFGQGRQPQHF
TRBJ2-7 TRBD1 - TRBV19 TGTGCCAGTAGTCTACGGGACAGGTCTATCCACGAGCAGTACTTC CASSLRDRSIHEQYF
TRBJ2-5 TRBD2 - TRBV6-1 TGTGCCAGCAGCCCGAGCAGTAGCGGGAAGGAGACCCAGTACTTC CASSPSSSGKETQYF
TRBJ2-3 - - TRBV9 TGTGCCAGCAGCGTAGAGCCCCGGGGCACAGATACGCAGTATTTT CASSVEPRGTDTQYF